What follows is one T cell receptor (beta chain) and its context. The target antigen is unknown. This sample was taken from a study of T cell clones after liver transplantation. Study-wide results and limits: Graft donor-reactive T cells possibly entered the graft instead of undergoing deletion. Low donor cell numbers restricted donor-reactive repertoire measurement in two subjects.

Assay used: immunoSEQ multiplex PCR; TCRdb lists only in-frame clones, some missing. Of fewer than 85,000 clones in the sample, approximately 87% are singletons; the top ten hold roughly 2.8%. V was pared by 5 bases and J by 8 bases, with 12 bases between. Germline assignment: CDR1 SGHVS and CDR2 FQNEAQ. The CDR3 covers 13 residues. The chain carries TRBV7-8 and TRBJ1-4; D gene unclear. Sequenced here: CD4+ T cells from blood, sampled at the 22-month timepoint. The receptor comes from a human patient who received a liver transplant. The graft donor may account for some of the T cells. This CDR3 is CASSAGRREKLFF. CDR3 DNA sequence: TGTGCCAGCAGCGCCGGACGAAGGGAAAAACTGTTTTTT.